This T cell receptor beta chain was identified during a study of shared clonotypes between healthy human individuals. The study's findings and limits: A reduction in generation probabilities was seen for non-shared clonotypes relative to those shared by all four donors. A limitation of the genetic and exposure-history diversity represented arose from few donors.

Produced via immunoSEQ multiplex PCR; TCRdb's table is partial and in-frame only. There are just under 95,000 clones in the sample; approximately 75% occur only once, and 50% lies in the top ten. V shed 1 base and J shed 6 bases, with 9 bases lying between them. Per the germline V gene, CDR1 is SGHAT and CDR2 is FQNNGV. The CDR3 loop spans 13 amino acids. Turning to this clone: Its antigen is not identified.

Sequenced: memory CD8+ T cells sorted from blood. Subset of the sample: CD45RO+ cells pooled with CCR7-negative TemRA cells. The chain has TRBV11-2 and TRBJ1-2; D is perhaps TRBD1 (6 bases). This receptor was taken from a man between 25 and 39 years old in good health. The CDR3 DNA is TGTGCCAGCAGCTTAGCCAGGGGCCATGGCTACACCTTC. It codes for CASSLARGHGYTF. Full variable domain (remainder filled in from reference TRBV11-2 and TRBJ1-2): EAGVAQSPRYKIIEKRQSVAFWCNPISGHATLYWYQQILGQGPKLLIQFQNNGVVDDSQLPKDRFSAERLKGVDSTLKIQPAKLEDSAVYLCASSLARGHGYTFGSGTRLTVV.